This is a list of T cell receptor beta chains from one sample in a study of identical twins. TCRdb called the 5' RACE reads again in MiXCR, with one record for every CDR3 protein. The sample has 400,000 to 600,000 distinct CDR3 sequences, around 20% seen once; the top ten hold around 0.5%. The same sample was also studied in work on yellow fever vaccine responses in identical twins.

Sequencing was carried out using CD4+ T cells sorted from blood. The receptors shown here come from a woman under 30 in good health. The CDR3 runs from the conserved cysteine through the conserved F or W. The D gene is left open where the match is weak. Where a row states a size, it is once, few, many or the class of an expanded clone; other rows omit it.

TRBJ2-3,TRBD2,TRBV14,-,TGTGCCAGCAGCCAAGATGAGACTAGCGGGCTAGCACATACGCAGTATTTT,CASSQDETSGLAHTQYF
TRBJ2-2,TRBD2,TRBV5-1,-,TGCGCCAGCAGCTTGTTGGCTAGCGGAAGAACCGGGGAGCTGTTTTTT,CASSLLASGRTGELFF
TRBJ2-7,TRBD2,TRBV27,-,TGTGCCAGCAGTTTATCAGCCGGACTAGCGCGCTACGAGCAGTACTTC,CASSLSAGLARYEQYF
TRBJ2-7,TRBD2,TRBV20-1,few,TGCAGTGCTAGAGACCTGGGAGGGAGGGTGTACGAGCAGTACTTC,CSARDLGGRVYEQYF
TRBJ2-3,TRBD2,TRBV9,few,TGTGCCAGCAGCGTAGGGCTTCTGCGACTAGCGGACACAGATACGCAGTATTTT,CASSVGLLRLADTDTQYF
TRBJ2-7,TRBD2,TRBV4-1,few,TGCGCCAGCAGCCAGACGGGACTAACCCTACGAGAGCAGTACTTC,CASSQTGLTLREQYF
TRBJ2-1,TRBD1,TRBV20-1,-,TGCAGTGTGGGACAGGGGGCGAGCAATGAGCAGTTCTTC,CSVGQGASNEQFF
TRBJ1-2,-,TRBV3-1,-,TGTGCCAGCAGCCCAGGGGAGAGGGCTAACTATGGCTACACCTTC,CASSPGERANYGYTF
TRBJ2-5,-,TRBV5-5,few,TGTGCCAGCAGCTCCGCGGAGAACCAGTACTTC,CASSSAENQYF
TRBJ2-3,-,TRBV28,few,TGTGCCAGCAGTTTATCGGACCTCACAGATACGCAGTATTTT,CASSLSDLTDTQYF
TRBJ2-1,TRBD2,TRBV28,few,TGTGCCAGCAGTCCCGGGGGACTAGCCTACAATGAGCAGTTCTTC,CASSPGGLAYNEQFF
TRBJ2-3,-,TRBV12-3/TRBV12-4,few,TGTGCCAGCAAAGTAGGGGGATGGGGTAGCACAGATACGCAGTATTTT,CASKVGGWGSTDTQYF
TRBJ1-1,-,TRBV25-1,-,TGTGCCAGCAGTGAGAGCAGGCTACTAGGCTTACACGCTGAAGCTTTCTTT,CASSESRLLGLHAEAFF
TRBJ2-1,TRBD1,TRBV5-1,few,TGCGCCAGCAGCTTGGGGGGGACAGGGGGCTACAATGAGCAGTTCTTC,CASSLGGTGGYNEQFF
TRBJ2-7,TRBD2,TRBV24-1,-,TGTGCCACCAGGTTTTCAAAGGGACTAGCGGGCCTCTCCTACGAGCAGTACTTC,CATRFSKGLAGLSYEQYF
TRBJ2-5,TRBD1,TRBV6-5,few,TGTGCCAGCAGTTCCGGACAGGGGAAGACCCAGTACTTC,CASSSGQGKTQYF
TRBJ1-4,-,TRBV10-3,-,TGTGCCATCAGTGAGAAATGGACGGGTAATGAAAAACTGTTTTTT,CAISEKWTGNEKLFF
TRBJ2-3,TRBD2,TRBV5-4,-,TGTGCCAGCAGCTTCCGGACTAGCGGGGGCACAGATACGCAGTATTTT,CASSFRTSGGTDTQYF
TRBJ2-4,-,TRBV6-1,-,TGTGCCAGCAGCCCGGATCTCTCAGCCAAAAACATTCAGTACTTC,CASSPDLSAKNIQYF
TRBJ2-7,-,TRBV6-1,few,TGTGCCAGCACCCCCCGAGGGGGGCCGTACGAGCAGTACTTC,CASTPRGGPYEQYF
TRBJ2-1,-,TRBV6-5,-,TGTGCCAGCAGTTACGTGGGGACAGAGGAGGGGGCACAGTTCTTC,CASSYVGTEEGAQFF
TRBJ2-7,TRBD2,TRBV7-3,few,TGTGCCAGCAGGTTGACGAGCGGGAGATCCTACGAGCAGTACTTC,CASRLTSGRSYEQYF
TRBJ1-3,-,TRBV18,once,TGTGCCAGCTCACCTGGGACCAAGCCACGAAACACCATATATTTT,CASSPGTKPRNTIYF
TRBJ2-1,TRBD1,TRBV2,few,TGTGCCAGCAGGAAAGGACAGGGCTCCTACAATGAGCAGTTCTTC,CASRKGQGSYNEQFF
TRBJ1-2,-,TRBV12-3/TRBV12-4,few,TGTGCCAGCAGTTTAGTTGTGGCAGGTACCCTCTATGGCTACACCTTC,CASSLVVAGTLYGYTF
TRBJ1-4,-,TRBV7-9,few,TGTGCCAGCAGCTTATTTAATGAAAAACTGTTTTTT,CASSLFNEKLFF
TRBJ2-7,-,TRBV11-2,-,TGTGCCAGCAGCTTAGTGGGTGGTTCCGAGCAGTACTTC,CASSLVGGSEQYF
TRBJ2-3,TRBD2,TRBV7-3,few,TGTGCCAGCAGCTCCCGAGCATCAGGGAGGGAGACAGATACGCAGTATTTT,CASSSRASGRETDTQYF
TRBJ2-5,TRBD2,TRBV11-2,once,TGTGCCAGCAGCTTAGTCCCCCGCCTAGCGGGGACGTACCAAGAGACCCAGTACTTC,CASSLVPRLAGTYQETQYF
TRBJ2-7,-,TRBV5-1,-,TGCGCCAGCAGCTTGGAGAGGTTCTCATACGAGCAGTACTTC,CASSLERFSYEQYF